This entry lists 18 T cell receptor beta chains sequenced from one sample in a study of Ad26.COV2.S vaccination and SARS-CoV-2 variants. Sample treatment: about 20 received Ad26.COV2.S at low or high dose, single or two shots; roughly 5 received placebo; per-sample allocation not given. At day 63 after the first vaccine or placebo injection, samples were drawn. Generated by immunoSEQ multiplex PCR, the TCRdb table keeps only in-frame clones and is missing some. The sample yields about 350,000 clones, approximately 81% seen once. The source was peripheral blood, collected in a trial of Ad26.COV2.S vaccine versus placebo. Receptor source: a person between 18 and 60 years old who received the Ad26.COV2.S COVID-19 vaccine or a placebo.

DNA for the CDR3: TGTGCCACCAGTGATCCTACGGGGAGGTCCTACAATGAGCAGTTCTTC. Translation gives CATSDPTGRSYNEQFF. The J gene is TRBJ2-1, the V gene TRBV24-1; D perhaps matches TRBD2 (6 bases). The germline gives CDR1 KGHDR, CDR2 SFDVKD. Trimming stripped 3 bases from V and 1 base from J, with 12 bases between. The length of the CDR3 is 16 residues.

The V gene is TRBV9, the J gene TRBJ2-7; D may be TRBD1 or TRBD2 (6 bases each). CDR3 length equals 15 residues. V lost 2 bases and J lost 3, with 15 bases in between. CDR1 and CDR2 (germline): SGDLS, YYNGEE. The DNA for the CDR3 is TGTGCCAGCAGCGTGTCAGGGGCCGGGAGCTACGAGCAGTACTTC. It specifies CASSVSGAGSYEQYF.

The gene calls are TRBV6-2 or TRBV6-3 and TRBJ1-3; 7 bases agree with TRBD1. Germline-derived CDR1 and CDR2 are MNHEY and SVGEGT. J was trimmed by 2 bases and V by 2 bases; bases with no gene match: 12. This CDR3 region has 18 residues. The CDR3 loop reads CASSYPGTAAKTGNTIYF. Here the CDR3 DNA reads TGTGCCAGCAGTTACCCCGGGACAGCCGCTAAGACTGGAAACACCATATATTTT.

In this sample, this clone turned up once. The chain employs TRBV7-2 and TRBJ1-2; 8 bases line up with TRBD1. Germline V gene sequence: CDR1 SGHTA, CDR2 FQGNSA. The CDR3 loop spans 16 amino acids. With V trimmed by 2 bases and J by 3 bases, 8 bases remained unmatched. CDR3 residues: CASSLNFQGAYYGYTF. In nucleotides, the CDR3 is TGTGCCAGCAGCTTAAATTTTCAGGGGGCGTACTATGGCTACACCTTC.

This clone was observed a handful of times. This chain joins TRBV2 and TRBJ1-5, with 7 bases lining up with TRBD1. J was trimmed by 6 bases and V by 2 bases; bases with no gene match: 4. Germline CDR1 reads SNHLY; CDR2 reads FYNNEI. The CDR3 length is 14 residues. The CDR3 sequence: CASSERAGGQPQHF. The CDR3 nucleotides are TGTGCCAGCAGTGAAAGGGCAGGGGGTCAGCCCCAGCATTTT. Drawing the rest from reference TRBV2 and TRBJ1-5, the complete variable domain is EPEVTQTPSHQVTQMGQEVILRCVPISNHLYFYWYRQILGQKVEFLVSFYNNEISEKSEIFDDQFSVERPDGSNFTLKIRSTKLEDSAMYFCASSERAGGQPQHFGDGTRLSIL.

This chain links TRBV5-6 with TRBJ2-3, with TRBD2 matching 8 bases. The V gene end was trimmed by 4 bases and the J gene end by 1 base; junction bases not matched to a gene: 2. Per the germline V gene, CDR1 is SGHDT and CDR2 is YYEEEE. This CDR3 contains 14 residues. The chain's CDR3 is CASSPLAGTDTQYF. CDR3 nucleotides: TGTGCCAGCAGCCCACTAGCGGGCACAGATACGCAGTATTTT. The whole variable domain, remainder taken from reference TRBV5-6 and TRBJ2-3, is DAGVTQSPTHLIKTRGQQVTLRCSPKSGHDTVSWYQQALGQGPQFIFQYYEEEERQRGNFPDRFSGHQFPNYSSELNVNALLLGDSALYLCASSPLAGTDTQYFGPGTRLTVL.

CDR3 coding DNA: TGTGCCAGCAGCCGGAGGGCCAGCGGGAGCTACGAGCAGTACTTC. Its translation is CASSRRASGSYEQYF. This chain joins TRBV5-5 and TRBJ2-7; 8 nucleotides match TRBD2. This CDR3 spans 15 amino acids. After removal of 4 bases from V and 3 bases from J, the junction contained 9 bases not matched to a gene. The germline gives CDR1 SGHKS, CDR2 YYEKEE (reference sequence).

The chain couples TRBV13 to TRBJ2-1, with unresolved D. The CDR3 sequence is 15 residues long. V was pared by 2 bases and J by 5 bases, with 13 bases between. Germline V CDR1 and CDR2: PRHDT, FYEKMQ (reference sequence). Written as DNA, the CDR3 is TGTGCCAGCAGCTTAACACTCTGGGGAAACAATGAGCAGTTCTTC. This sequence encodes CASSLTLWGNNEQFF.

The gene calls are TRBV5-1 and TRBJ2-7; weak D call: TRBD2 (5 bases). The CDR3 runs to 13 residues. Germline V lookup: CDR1 SGHRS, CDR2 YFSETQ. The ends were cut back, 2 bases at V and 2 bases at J, with 8 bases in the middle. The CDR3 region is CASSFGVAYEQYF. The DNA of the CDR3 is TGCGCCAGCAGCTTCGGGGTGGCCTACGAGCAGTACTTC.

This clone was counted only a few times. V and J are TRBV6-1 and TRBJ2-1; TRBD2 is a possible D gene (7 bases). Trimming pared 2 bases from V and 15 bases from J, leaving 23 bases between. The germline V gene has CDR1 MNHNS and CDR2 SASEGT. The CDR3 sequence is 15 residues long. CDR3 amino acids: CASSETRGGSSIGFF. The CDR3 DNA follows: TGTGCCAGCAGTGAAACCAGGGGCGGGAGTTCAATCGGGTTCTTC.

The V call is TRBV7-2, the J call TRBJ1-2; D is uncertain. V was shortened by 4 bases and J by 3 bases, with 3 bases between the two germline ends. This CDR3 comprises 11 residues. Germline V gives CDR1 SGHTA, CDR2 FQGNSA. CDR3 bases: TGTGCCAGCAGCTCCTACTATGGCTACACCTTC. This sequence encodes CASSSYYGYTF.

The chain employs TRBV21-1 and TRBJ2-6. TRBV21-1 is termed a pseudogene. This CDR3 spans 19 amino acids. The CDR3 reads CASDCEGEPRRGRANVLTF. The CDR3 DNA is TGTGCCAGCGATTGTGAGGGAGAACCCCGACGGGGGCGGGCCAACGTCCTGACTTTC.

This clone came up a few times. The chain combines TRBV2 with TRBJ2-1; 10 bases are shared with TRBD2. V lost 11 bases to trimming and J lost 0 bases; unmatched junction nucleotides: 4. CDR1 SNHLY and CDR2 FYNNEI come from the germline V gene. The CDR3 sequence is 14 residues long. CDR3 in amino acids: CAGEREGSYNEQFF. The CDR3 DNA reads as TGTGCCGGAGAGCGGGAGGGCTCCTACAATGAGCAGTTCTTC.

The V and J genes are TRBV29-1 and TRBJ2-5; 8 nucleotides align to TRBD1. The CDR3 loop spans 14 amino acids. The junction had 13 bases not matched to a gene; V was cut back by 6 bases and J by 7 bases. Germline CDR1 is SQVTM and CDR2 is ANQGSEA. The CDR3 is CSVAGTGRSMTQYF. The CDR3 DNA is TGCAGCGTCGCGGGGACAGGCCGTTCAATGACCCAGTACTTC.

DNA of the CDR3: TGTGCCAGCAGCGTGGGATCGCTACAGGGAGACCAAGAGACCCAGTACTTC. It yields the protein CASSVGSLQGDQETQYF. This rearrangement joins TRBV13 to TRBJ2-5, with D tentatively TRBD1 (6 bases). The CDR3 loop spans 17 amino acids. CDR1 and CDR2 from the germline V gene are PRHDT and FYEKMQ (reference sequence). V was shortened by 5 bases and J by 0 bases, with 19 bases between the two germline ends.

This sequence joins TRBV19 and TRBJ1-1; D not resolved. CDR1 and CDR2 (germline): LNHDA, SQIVND (reference sequence). Trimming shortened V by 3 bases and J by 5 bases, and 10 bases separated the two germline ends. The CDR3 is 13 residues long. CDR3 DNA: TGTGCCAGTAGTATGGACGGGGAGACTGAAGCTTTCTTT. Protein: CASSMDGETEAFF.

The chain carries TRBV24-1 and TRBJ2-5; 8 positions agree with TRBD1. V was pared by 5 bases and J by 5 bases, with 9 bases of the junction left unmatched. CDR3 size: 15 residues. Per germline, CDR1 KGHDR and CDR2 SFDVKD. CDR3 coding DNA: TGTGCCACCAGTGTTACAGGGGGTCTGGGTGAGACCCAGTACTTC. Its protein product is CATSVTGGLGETQYF.

This clone was found many times. DNA for the CDR3: TGTGCCTGGAGTGCTCGACTAGGCAGCCAAGAGACCCAGTACTTC. It yields the protein CAWSARLGSQETQYF. The chain recombines TRBV30 with TRBJ2-5; possibly TRBD2 for D (6 bases). Germline V CDR1 and CDR2: GTSNPN, SVGIG (reference sequence). V lost 1 base and J lost 1, with 13 bases in between. The CDR3 extends over 15 amino acids.